This TCR beta chain is drawn from a study of identical twins. Points from the study as a whole: Invariant MAIT and iNKT cells are populations that could partly confound zero-insertion analyses. Where beta out-of-frame sequences were concerned, excess twin sharing was weaker.

With respect to this clonotype: What it binds is not known. One base away lies a much larger clone, so this may be a sequencing read error.

From the 5' RACE reads, TCRdb called clonotypes with MiXCR, one entry per CDR3 protein. The data contain around 1.7 million distinct CDR3 sequences, 32% of them singletons. The CDR3 covers 15 residues. Germline loops: CDR1 SQVTM, CDR2 ANQGSEA. With 5 bases removed from V and 0 bases from J, the gap between germline ends came to 11 bases. This TCR derives from a newborn girl in good health. The chain links TRBV29-1 to TRBJ2-6; D may match TRBD1 or TRBD2 (5 bases each). Material: cord blood. CDR3 residues: CSVRGTVSGANVLTF. CDR3 nucleotides: TGCAGCGTTAGAGGGACGGTCTCTGGGGCCAACGTCCTGACTTTC. Full variable domain (missing parts from reference TRBV29-1 and TRBJ2-6): SAVISQKPSRDICQRGTSLTIQCQVDSQVTMMFWYRQQPGQSLTLIATANQGSEATYESGFVIDKFPISRPNLTFSTLTVSNMSPEDSSIYLCSVRGTVSGANVLTFGAGSRLTVL.